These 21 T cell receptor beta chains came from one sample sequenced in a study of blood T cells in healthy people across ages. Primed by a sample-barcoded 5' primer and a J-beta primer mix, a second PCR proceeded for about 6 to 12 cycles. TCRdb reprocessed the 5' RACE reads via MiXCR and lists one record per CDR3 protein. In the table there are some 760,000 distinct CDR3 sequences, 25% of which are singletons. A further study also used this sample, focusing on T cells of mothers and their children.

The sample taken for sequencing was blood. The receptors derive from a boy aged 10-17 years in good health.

CDR3: CATSSMTVTPNQPQHF. For the CDR3, the DNA is TGTGCCACCAGCAGTATGACAGTAACTCCCAATCAGCCCCAGCATTTT. V gene TRBV15 combines with J gene TRBJ1-5, with D possibly being TRBD1 (5 bases). Per germline, CDR1 LNHNV and CDR2 YYDKDF (reference sequence). The V end was cut by 3 bases, the J end by 3 bases, with 15 bases between. This CDR3 is built from 16 residues.

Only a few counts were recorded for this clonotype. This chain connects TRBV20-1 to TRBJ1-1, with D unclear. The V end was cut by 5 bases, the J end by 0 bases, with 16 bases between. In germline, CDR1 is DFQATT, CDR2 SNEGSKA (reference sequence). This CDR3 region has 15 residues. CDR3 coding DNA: TGCAGTGCTCTTAGGACCGGCTCCATGAACACTGAAGCTTTCTTT. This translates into CSALRTGSMNTEAFF.

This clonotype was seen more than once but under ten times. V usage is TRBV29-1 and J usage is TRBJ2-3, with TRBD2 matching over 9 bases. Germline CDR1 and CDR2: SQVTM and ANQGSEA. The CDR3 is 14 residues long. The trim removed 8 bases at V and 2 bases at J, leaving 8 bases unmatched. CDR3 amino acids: CSSEGTSSTDTQYF. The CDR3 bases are TGCAGCTCCGAGGGGACTAGCTCCACAGATACGCAGTATTTT.

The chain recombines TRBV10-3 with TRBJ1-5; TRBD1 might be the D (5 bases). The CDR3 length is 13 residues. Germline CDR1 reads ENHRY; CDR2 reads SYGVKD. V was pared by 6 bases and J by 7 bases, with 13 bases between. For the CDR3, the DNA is TGTGCCATCAGCCTGAGGGACGAACAGCCCCAGCATTTT. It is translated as CAISLRDEQPQHF.

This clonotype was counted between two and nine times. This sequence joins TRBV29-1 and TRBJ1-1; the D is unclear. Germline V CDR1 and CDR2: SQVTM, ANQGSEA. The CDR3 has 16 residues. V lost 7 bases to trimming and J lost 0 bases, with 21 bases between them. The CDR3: CSATRPRTGLNTEAFF. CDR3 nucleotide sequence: TGCAGCGCAACTAGGCCCCGGACGGGTTTGAACACTGAAGCTTTCTTT.

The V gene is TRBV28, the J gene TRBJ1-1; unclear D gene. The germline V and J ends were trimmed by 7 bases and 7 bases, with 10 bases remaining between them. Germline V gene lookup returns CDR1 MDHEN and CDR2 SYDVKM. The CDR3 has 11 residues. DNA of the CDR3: TGTGCCAGCATTGACGGAATTGAAGCTTTCTTT. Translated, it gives CASIDGIEAFF.

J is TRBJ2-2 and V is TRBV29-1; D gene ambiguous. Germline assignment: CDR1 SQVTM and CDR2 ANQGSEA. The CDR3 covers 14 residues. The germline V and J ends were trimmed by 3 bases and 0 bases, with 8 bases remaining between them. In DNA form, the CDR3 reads TGCAGCGTTGACTTAGGTGCGAACACCGGGGAGCTGTTTTTT. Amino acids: CSVDLGANTGELFF.

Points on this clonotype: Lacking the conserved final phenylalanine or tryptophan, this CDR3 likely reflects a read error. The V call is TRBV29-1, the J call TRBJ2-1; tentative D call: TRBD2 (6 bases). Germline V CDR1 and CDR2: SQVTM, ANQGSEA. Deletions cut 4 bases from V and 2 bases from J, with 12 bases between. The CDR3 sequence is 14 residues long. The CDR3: CSVVEGATYNEQFL. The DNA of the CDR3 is TGCAGCGTTGTGGAGGGCGCGACCTACAATGAGCAGTTCCTC.

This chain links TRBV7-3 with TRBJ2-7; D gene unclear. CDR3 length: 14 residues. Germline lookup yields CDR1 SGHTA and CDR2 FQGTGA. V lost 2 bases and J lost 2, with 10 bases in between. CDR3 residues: CASSLLSSPYEQYF. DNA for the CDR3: TGTGCCAGCAGCTTATTGTCGAGTCCCTACGAGCAGTACTTC.

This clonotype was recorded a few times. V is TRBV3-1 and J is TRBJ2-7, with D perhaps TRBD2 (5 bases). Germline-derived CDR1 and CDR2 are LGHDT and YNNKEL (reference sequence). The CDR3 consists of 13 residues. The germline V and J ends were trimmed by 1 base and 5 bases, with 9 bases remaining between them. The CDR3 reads CASSQVARDEQYF. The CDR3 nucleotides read TGTGCCAGCAGCCAAGTAGCGAGGGACGAGCAGTACTTC.

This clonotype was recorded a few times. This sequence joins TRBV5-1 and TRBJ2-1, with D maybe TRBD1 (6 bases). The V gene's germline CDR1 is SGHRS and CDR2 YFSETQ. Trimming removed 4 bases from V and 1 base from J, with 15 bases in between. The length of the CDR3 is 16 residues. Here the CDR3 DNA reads TGCGCCAGCAGCCAACGCCGGGACATTTCCTACAATGAGCAGTTCTTC. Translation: CASSQRRDISYNEQFF.

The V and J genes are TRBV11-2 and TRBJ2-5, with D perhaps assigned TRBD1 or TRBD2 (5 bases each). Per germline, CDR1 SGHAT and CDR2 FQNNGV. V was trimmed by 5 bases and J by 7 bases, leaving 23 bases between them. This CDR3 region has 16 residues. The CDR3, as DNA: TGTGCCAGCAGCCCTTGGGGCAGAGGGTTTAGTCGGACCCAGTACTTC. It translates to CASSPWGRGFSRTQYF.

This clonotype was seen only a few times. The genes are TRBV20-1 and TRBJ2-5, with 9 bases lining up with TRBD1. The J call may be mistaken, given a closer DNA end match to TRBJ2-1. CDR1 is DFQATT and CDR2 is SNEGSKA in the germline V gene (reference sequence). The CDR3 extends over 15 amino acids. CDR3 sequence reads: CSANSGTGNYNEQFF. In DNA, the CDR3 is TGCAGTGCTAATTCCGGGACAGGGAACTACAATGAGCAGTTCTTC.

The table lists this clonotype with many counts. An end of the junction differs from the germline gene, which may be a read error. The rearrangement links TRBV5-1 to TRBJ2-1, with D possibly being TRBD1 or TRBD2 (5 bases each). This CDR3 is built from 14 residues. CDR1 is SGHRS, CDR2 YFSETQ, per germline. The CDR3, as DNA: TGTGCCAGCAGTTTCCGGGACGGGTACAATGAGCAGTTCTTC. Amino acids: CASSFRDGYNEQFF.

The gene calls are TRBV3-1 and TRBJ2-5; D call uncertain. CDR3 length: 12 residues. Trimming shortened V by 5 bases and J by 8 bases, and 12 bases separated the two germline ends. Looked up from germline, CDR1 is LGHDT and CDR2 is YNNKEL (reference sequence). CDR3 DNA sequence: TGTGCCAGCAGCACAAACACGAGAACCCAGTACTTC. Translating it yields CASSTNTRTQYF.

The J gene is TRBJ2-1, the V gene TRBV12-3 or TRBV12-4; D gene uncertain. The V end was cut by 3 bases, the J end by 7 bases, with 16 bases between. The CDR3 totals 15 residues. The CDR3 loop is CASSFFSGTRNEQFF. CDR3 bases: TGTGCCAGCAGTTTTTTCTCTGGCACCAGGAATGAGCAGTTCTTC.

CDR3 in amino acids: CASSFVAEQFF. The CDR3 DNA sequence: TGTGCCAGCAGTTTCGTAGCGGAGCAGTTCTTC. The V and J genes are TRBV6-2 or TRBV6-3 and TRBJ2-1, with D maybe TRBD2 (5 bases). Trimming left V 4 bases short and J 10 bases short, with 8 bases between. CDR1 is MNHEY, CDR2 SVGEGT, per germline. This CDR3 is built from 11 residues.

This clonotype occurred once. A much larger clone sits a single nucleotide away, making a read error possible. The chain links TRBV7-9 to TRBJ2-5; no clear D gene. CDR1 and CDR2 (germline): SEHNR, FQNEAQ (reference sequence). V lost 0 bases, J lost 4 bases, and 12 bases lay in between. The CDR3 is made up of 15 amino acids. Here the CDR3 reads CASSLARSARETQYF. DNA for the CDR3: TGTGCCAGCAGCTTAGCGCGGTCGGCCAGAGAGACCCAGTACTTC.

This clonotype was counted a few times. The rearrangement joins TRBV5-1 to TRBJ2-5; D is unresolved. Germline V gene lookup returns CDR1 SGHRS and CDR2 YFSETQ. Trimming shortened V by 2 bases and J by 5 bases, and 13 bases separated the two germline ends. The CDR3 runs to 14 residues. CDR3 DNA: TGCGCCAGCAGCTTAGGAACCACGGTGGAGACCCAGTACTTC. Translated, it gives CASSLGTTVETQYF.

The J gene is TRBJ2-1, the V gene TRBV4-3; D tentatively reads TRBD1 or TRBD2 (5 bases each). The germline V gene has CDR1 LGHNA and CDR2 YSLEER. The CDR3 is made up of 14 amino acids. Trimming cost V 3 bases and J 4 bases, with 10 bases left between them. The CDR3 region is CASSQDGAYNEQFF. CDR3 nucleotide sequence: TGCGCCAGCAGCCAGGACGGGGCATACAATGAGCAGTTCTTC.

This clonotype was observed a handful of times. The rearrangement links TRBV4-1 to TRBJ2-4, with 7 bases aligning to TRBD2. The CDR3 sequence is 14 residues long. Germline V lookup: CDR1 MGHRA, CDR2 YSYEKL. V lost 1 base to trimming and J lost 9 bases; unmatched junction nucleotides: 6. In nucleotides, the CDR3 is TGCGCCAGCAGCCAAGCGGGAGGCCCAGGCATTCAGTACTTC. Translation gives CASSQAGGPGIQYF.